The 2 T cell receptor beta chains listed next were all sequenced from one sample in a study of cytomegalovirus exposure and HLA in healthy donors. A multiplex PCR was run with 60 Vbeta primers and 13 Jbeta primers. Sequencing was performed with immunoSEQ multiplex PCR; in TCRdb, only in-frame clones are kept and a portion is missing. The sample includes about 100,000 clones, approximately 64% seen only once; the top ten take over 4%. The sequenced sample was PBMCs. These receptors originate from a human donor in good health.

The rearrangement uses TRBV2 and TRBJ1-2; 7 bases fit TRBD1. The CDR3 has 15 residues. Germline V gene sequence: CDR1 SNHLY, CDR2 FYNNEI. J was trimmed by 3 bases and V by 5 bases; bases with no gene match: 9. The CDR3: CASSRTGVSDYGYTF. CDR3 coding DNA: TGTGCCAGCAGTCGAACAGGGGTTTCCGACTATGGCTACACCTTC.

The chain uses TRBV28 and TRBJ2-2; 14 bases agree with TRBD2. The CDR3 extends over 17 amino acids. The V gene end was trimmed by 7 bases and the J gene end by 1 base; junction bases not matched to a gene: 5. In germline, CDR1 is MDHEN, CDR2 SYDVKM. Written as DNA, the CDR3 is TGTGCCAGCATGACTAGCGGGAGGGCCCAGAACACCGGGGAGCTGTTTTTT. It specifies CASMTSGRAQNTGELFF.